The T cell receptor beta chain under discussion was sequenced for a study of shared clonotypes between healthy human individuals. Findings and limits, study-wide: Enrolling few donors narrowed the genetic and exposure-history diversity that was represented.

Worth noting for this clone: Its antigen is as yet unknown.

Memory CD4+ cells were the fraction left after CD45RA+ naive selection. Germline-derived CDR1 and CDR2 are MNHNS and SASEGT. Between the trimmed V and J ends, which lost 0 bases and 1 base, there was a span of 3 bases. The CDR3 is made up of 13 amino acids. Authors' data handling: In the immunoSEQ data, sequences were junction-only and lacked quality scores, so filtering differed. This table comes from immunoSEQ multiplex PCR, and its TCRdb copy is limited to in-frame clones, with some not included. V, J and clone size are taken as reported in that table, and D and trimming were inferred from the DNA itself. Of a few hundred thousand clones listed, about 69% are singletons.

This TCR derives from a man aged 25-45 years in good health. The sample comprised memory CD4+ T cells sorted from blood. Subset defined: CD45RA-negative fraction. The rearrangement links TRBV6-1 to TRBJ1-1, with D hard to call. CDR3: CASSEARNTEAFF. CDR3 bases: TGTGCCAGCAGTGAAGCGCGGAACACTGAAGCTTTCTTT.